This TCR beta chain derives from a study of tumor-infiltrating lymphocytes in primary liver carcinoma. Study-level background: All patients, whether men or women, fell within 30 to 69 years of age.

On this clonotype itself: Its cognate antigen is unknown. Mismatch with germline at one junction end may stem from a read error.

Unsorted whole blood yielded the blood RNA, and germline DNA was also extracted. The investigators made TCR beta cDNA from 500 ng total RNA, using a constant-region primer. TCR beta libraries came from three nested multiplex PCR rounds using slightly modified ARM-PCR. Primers for the first two PCR rounds were TRBV1-TRBV30 forward primers and a C-beta reverse primer (roughly 10 cycles per round). Each CDR3 protein gets one entry after TCRdb re-called the multiplex PCR reads with MiXCR. The data contain about 330,000 distinct CDR3 sequences, less than 70% of them singletons. Findings and caveats of the study: Tumor region pairs overlapped more than did tumor-adjacent and tumor-blood pairs.

The CDR3 consists of 15 residues. CDR1 is SGHAT, CDR2 FQNNGV, per germline. Sample: peripheral blood. This TCR came from a man in his forties with primary liver carcinoma and hepatitis B virus infection. The chain combines TRBV11-2 with TRBJ2-7; no definite D call. Here the CDR3 reads CASILYLPKTYEQYF. The DNA of the CDR3 is TGTGCCAGCATCTTATATCTTCCCAAGACCTATGAGCAGTACTTC.